This TCR beta chain was identified during a study of OX40 agonist ivuxolimab in advanced cancers. Study background: Participants, 70% to 90% male, averaged about 56 years of age, ranging from about 23 to 79.

Study-wide points: Low clonal expansion, among the lowest seen, marked partial responders at 0.1-3.0 mg/kg. Averaged across samples, CD8+ T cells carried more expanded clones than CD4+ did.

V lost 2 bases and J lost 5, with 19 bases in between. Germline assignment: CDR1 SGHAT and CDR2 FQNNGV. This CDR3 has 16 residues. The assay was immunoSEQ multiplex PCR, and TCRdb's table has in-frame clones only and misses some. Of around 41,000 clones in the sample, about 82% were seen once. Worth noting for this clone: The antigen is unknown.

The chain links TRBV11-2 to TRBJ2-7; D not resolved. The sequencing used CD4+ or CD8+ T cells sorted from blood, collected in a trial of the OX40 agonist ivuxolimab. This sequence was found in an adult with an advanced solid tumor such as melanoma, head and neck, liver or kidney cancer. CDR3 bases: TGTGCCAGCAGCTTATCTGTGACCCTCGGCCAGGACGAGCAGTACTTC. This encodes CASSLSVTLGQDEQYF.